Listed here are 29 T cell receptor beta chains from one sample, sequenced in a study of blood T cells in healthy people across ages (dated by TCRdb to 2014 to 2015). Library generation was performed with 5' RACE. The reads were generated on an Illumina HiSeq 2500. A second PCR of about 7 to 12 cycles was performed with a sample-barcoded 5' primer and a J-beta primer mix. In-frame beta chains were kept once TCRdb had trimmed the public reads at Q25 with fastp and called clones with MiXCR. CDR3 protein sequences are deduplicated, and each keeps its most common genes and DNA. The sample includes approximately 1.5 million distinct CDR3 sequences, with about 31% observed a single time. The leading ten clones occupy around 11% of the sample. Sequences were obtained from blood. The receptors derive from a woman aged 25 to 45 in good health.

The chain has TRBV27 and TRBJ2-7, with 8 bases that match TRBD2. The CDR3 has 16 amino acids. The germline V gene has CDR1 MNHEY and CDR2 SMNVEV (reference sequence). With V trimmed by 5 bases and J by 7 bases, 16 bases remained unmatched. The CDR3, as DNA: TGTGCCAGCAGTCCTCGGCCGCCCGGGAGGGCGTGGGAGCAGTACTTC. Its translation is CASSPRPPGRAWEQYF.

CDR3 in amino acids: CASSLDRGPWNEQFF. CDR3 bases: TGCGCCAGCAGCTTGGACAGGGGGCCGTGGAATGAGCAGTTCTTC. This chain uses TRBV5-1 with TRBJ2-1, with 9 positions matching TRBD1. The CDR3 consists of 15 residues. V was pared by 0 bases and J by 7 bases, with 5 bases of the junction left unmatched. The germline CDR1 and CDR2 sequences are SGHRS and YFSETQ.

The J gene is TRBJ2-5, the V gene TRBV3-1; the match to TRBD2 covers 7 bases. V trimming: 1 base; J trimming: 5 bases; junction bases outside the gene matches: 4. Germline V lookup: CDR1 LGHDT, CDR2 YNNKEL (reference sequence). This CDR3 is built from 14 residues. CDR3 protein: CASSQGTSAETQYF. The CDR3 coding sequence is TGTGCCAGCAGCCAAGGGACTAGTGCCGAGACCCAGTACTTC.

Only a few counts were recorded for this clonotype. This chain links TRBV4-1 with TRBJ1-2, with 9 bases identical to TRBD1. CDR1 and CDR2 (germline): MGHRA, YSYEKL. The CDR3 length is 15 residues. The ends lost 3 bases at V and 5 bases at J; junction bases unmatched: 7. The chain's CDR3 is CASSQSQGAQYGYTF. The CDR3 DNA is TGCGCCAGCAGCCAGTCACAGGGGGCGCAGTATGGCTACACCTTC.

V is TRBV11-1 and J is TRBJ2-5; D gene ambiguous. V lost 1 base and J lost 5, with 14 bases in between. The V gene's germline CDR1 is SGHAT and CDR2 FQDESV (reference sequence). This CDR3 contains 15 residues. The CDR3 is CASSLVRFSWETQYF. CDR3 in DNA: TGTGCCAGCAGCTTAGTACGGTTCTCCTGGGAGACCCAGTACTTC.

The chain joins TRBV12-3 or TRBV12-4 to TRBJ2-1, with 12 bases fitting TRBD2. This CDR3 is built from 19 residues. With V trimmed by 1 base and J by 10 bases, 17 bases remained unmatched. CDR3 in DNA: TGTGCCAGCAGTTTAGAGGCTAGCGGGAGGGCTACAATTAGAGGGGAGCAGTTCTTC. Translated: CASSLEASGRATIRGEQFF.

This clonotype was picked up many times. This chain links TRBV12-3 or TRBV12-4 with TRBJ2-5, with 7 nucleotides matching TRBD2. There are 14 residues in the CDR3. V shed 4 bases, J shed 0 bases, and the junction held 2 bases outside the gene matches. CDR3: CASSWSGDQETQYF. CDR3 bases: TGTGCCAGCAGTTGGAGCGGGGACCAAGAGACCCAGTACTTC.

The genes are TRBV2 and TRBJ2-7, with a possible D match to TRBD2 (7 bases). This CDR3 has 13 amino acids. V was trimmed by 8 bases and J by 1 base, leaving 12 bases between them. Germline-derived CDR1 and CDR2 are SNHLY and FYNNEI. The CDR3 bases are TGTGCCAGCGAGGGGGGGTCTTCCTACGAGCAGTACTTC. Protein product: CASEGGSSYEQYF.

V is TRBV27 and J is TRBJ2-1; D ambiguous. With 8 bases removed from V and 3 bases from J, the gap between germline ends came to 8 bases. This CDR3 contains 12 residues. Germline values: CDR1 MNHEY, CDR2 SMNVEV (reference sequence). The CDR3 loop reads CASQNNYNEQFF. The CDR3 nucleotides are TGTGCCAGCCAGAACAACTACAATGAGCAGTTCTTC.

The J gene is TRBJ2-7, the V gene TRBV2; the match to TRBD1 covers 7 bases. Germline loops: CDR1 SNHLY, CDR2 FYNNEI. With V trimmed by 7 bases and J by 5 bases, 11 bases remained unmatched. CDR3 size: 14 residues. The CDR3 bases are TGTGCCAGCACTGACACGGGACAGATCGACGAGCAGTACTTC. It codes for CASTDTGQIDEQYF.

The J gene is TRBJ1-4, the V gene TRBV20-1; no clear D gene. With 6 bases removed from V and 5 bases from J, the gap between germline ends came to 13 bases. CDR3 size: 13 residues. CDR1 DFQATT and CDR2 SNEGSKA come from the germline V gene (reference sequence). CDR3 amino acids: CSAGIQLNEKLFF. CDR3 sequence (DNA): TGCAGTGCCGGGATACAGTTAAATGAAAAACTGTTTTTT.

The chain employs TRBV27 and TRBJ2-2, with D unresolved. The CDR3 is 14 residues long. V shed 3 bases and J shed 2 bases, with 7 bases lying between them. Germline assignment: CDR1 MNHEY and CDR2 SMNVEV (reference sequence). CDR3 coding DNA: TGTGCCAGCAGTTTGGGCTTCAACACCGGGGAGCTGTTTTTT. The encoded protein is CASSLGFNTGELFF.

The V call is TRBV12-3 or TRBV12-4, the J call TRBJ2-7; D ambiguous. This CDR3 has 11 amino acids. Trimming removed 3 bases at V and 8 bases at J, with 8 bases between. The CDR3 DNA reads TGTGCCAGCAGTTTCCCGTTACAGCAGTACTTC. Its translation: CASSFPLQQYF.

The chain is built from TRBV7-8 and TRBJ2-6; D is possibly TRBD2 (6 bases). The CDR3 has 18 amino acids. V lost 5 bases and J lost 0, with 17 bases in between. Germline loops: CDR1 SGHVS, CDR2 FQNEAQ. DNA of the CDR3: TGTGCCAGCAGCCACCCGGGGGACCCCTCCTCTGGGGCCAACGTCCTGACTTTC. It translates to CASSHPGDPSSGANVLTF.

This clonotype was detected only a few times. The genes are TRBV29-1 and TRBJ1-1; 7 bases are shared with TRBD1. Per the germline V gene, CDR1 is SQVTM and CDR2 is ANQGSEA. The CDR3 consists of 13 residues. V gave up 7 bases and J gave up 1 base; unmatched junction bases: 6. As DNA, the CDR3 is TGCAGCGCATTCCAGGGGGAGAACACTGAAGCTTTCTTT. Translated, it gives CSAFQGENTEAFF. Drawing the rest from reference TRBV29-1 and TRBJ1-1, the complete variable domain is SAVISQKPSRDICQRGTSLTIQCQVDSQVTMMFWYRQQPGQSLTLIATANQGSEATYESGFVIDKFPISRPNLTFSTLTVSNMSPEDSSIYLCSAFQGENTEAFFGQGTRLTVV.

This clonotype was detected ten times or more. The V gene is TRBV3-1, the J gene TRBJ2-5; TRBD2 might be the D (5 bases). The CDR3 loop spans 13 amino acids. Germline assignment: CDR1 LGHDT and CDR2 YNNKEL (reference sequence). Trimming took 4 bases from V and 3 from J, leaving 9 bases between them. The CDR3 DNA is TGTGCCAGCAGCCTGACTATCAAAGAGACCCAGTACTTC. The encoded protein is CASSLTIKETQYF.

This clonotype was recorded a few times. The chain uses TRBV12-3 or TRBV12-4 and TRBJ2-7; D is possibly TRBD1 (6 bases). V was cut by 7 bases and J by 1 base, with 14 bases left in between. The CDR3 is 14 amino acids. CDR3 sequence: CASTLDSMSYEQYF. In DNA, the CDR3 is TGTGCCAGCACCTTGGACAGTATGTCCTACGAGCAGTACTTC.

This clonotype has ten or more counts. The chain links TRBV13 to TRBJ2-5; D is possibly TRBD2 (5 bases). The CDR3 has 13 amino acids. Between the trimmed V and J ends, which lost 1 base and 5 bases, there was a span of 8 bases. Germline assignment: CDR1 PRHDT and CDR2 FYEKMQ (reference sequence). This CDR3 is CASSLEERETQYF. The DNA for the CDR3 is TGTGCCAGCAGCTTAGAGGAGCGGGAGACCCAGTACTTC.

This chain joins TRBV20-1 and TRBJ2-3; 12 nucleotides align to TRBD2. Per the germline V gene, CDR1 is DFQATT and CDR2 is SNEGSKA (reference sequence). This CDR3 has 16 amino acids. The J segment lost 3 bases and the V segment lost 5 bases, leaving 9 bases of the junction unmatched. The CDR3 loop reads CSAAMTSGRGTDTQYF. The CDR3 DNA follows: TGCAGTGCTGCCATGACTAGCGGGAGAGGGACAGATACGCAGTATTTT.

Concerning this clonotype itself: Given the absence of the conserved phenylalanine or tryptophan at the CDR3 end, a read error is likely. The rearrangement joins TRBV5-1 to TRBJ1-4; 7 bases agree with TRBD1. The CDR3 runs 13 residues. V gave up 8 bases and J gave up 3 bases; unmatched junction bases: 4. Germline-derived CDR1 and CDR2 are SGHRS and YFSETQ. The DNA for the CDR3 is TGCGCCAGGAGGGGGCGAGCTAATGAAAAACTGTTTTGT. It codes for CARRGRANEKLFC.

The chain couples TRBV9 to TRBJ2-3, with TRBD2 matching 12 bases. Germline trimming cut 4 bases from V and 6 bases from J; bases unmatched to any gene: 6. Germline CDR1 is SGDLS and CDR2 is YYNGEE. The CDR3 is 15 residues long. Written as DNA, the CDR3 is TGTGCCAGCAGCTCCTGGACTAGCGGGGATGATACGCAGTATTTT. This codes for CASSSWTSGDDTQYF.

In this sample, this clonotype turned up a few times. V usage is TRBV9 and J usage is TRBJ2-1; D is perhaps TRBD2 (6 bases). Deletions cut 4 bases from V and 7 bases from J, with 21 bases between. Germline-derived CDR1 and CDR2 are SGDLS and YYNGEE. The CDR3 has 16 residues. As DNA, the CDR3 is TGTGCCAGCAGCTCTAGCGCCCTGTCTGTTATGAATGAGCAGTTCTTC. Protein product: CASSSSALSVMNEQFF.

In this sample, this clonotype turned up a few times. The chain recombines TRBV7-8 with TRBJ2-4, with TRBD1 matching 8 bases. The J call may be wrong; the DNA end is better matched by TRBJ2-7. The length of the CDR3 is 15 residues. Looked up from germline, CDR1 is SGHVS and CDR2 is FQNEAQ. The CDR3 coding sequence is TGTGCCAGCAGCTTACTGGACAGGGCTGTCCACGAGCAGTACTTC. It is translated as CASSLLDRAVHEQYF.

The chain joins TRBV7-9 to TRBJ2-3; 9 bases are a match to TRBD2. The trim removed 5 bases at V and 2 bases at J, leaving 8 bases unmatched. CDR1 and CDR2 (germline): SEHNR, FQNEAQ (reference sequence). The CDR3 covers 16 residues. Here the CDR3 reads CASSPPLAGNTDTQYF. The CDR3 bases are TGTGCCAGCAGCCCCCCCCTAGCGGGGAACACAGATACGCAGTATTTT.

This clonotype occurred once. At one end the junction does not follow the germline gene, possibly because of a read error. Here the CDR3 reads CASSVEWASYNAQFF. The CDR3 DNA follows: TGTGCCAGCAGCGTAGAGTGGGCCTCCTACAATGCGCAGTTCTTC. The chain has TRBV9 and TRBJ2-1, with no clear D. The CDR3 runs to 15 residues. Per the germline V gene, CDR1 is SGDLS and CDR2 is YYNGEE.

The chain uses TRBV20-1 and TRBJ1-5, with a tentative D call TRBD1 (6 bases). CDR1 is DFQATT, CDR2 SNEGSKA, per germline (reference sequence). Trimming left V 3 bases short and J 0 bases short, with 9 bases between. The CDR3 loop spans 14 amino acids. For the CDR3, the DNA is TGCAGTGCTAGCAACAGGGCTAGCAATCAGCCCCAGCATTTT. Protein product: CSASNRASNQPQHF.

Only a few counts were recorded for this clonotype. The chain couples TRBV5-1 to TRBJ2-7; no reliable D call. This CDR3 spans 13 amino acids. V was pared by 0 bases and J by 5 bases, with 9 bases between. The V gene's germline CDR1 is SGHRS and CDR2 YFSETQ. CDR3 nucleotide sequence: TGCGCCAGCAGCTTGGAAGGGAACGACGAGCAGTACTTC. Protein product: CASSLEGNDEQYF.

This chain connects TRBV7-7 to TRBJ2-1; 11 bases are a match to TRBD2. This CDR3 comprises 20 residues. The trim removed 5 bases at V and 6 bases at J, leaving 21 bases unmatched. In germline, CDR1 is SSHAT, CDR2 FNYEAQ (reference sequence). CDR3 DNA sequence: TGTGCCAGCAGCAAAGGGCCTGGGGTAGCGGGAGGGGCCGTTTGCAATGAGCAGTTCTTC. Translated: CASSKGPGVAGGAVCNEQFF.

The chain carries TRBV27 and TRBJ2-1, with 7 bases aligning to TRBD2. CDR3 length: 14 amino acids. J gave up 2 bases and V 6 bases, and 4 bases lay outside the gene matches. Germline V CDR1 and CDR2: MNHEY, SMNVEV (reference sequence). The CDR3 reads CASRAGSPYNEQFF. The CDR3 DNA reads TGTGCCAGCAGAGCGGGAAGCCCCTACAATGAGCAGTTCTTC.